These 23 T cell receptor beta chains came from one sample sequenced in a study of T cell responses to AZD1222 COVID-19 vaccine. Profiled with immunoSEQ multiplex PCR; TCRdb holds only in-frame clones, not every one. The sample shows approximately 90,000 clones, 90% of them seen only once. Sample: peripheral blood, taken on day 0 of AZD1222 vaccination. These receptors were taken from an adult in good health.

The chain employs TRBV18 and TRBJ1-2; TRBD1 aligns across 8 bases. After removal of 5 bases from V and 5 bases from J, the junction contained 7 bases not matched to a gene. The CDR3 length is 14 residues. The germline gives CDR1 KGHSH, CDR2 LQKENI. DNA for the CDR3: TGTGCCAGCTCAGAACAGGGGGAATGGTATGGCTACACCTTC. This gives the protein CASSEQGEWYGYTF.

The chain is built from TRBV2 and TRBJ1-5; unclear D gene. CDR1 is SNHLY, CDR2 FYNNEI, per germline. The CDR3 has 14 residues. With 7 bases removed from V and 0 bases from J, the gap between germline ends came to 10 bases. The CDR3 sequence is CASKSIYSNQPQHF. The CDR3 nucleotides read TGTGCCAGCAAATCCATATATAGCAATCAGCCCCAGCATTTT.

This chain links TRBV19 with TRBJ1-5; 7 positions match TRBD1. J lost 2 bases, V lost 7 bases, and 8 bases had no gene match. Germline V CDR1 and CDR2: LNHDA, SQIVND (reference sequence). This CDR3 has 15 residues. CDR3 DNA sequence: TGTGCCAGTAAGGGACAGTCCCAGGGCAATCAGCCCCAGCATTTT. It codes for CASKGQSQGNQPQHF.

This sequence joins TRBV5-8 and TRBJ1-1; D might be TRBD1 (6 bases). The germline gives CDR1 SGHTS, CDR2 YDEGEE. This CDR3 spans 14 amino acids. Trimming cost V 6 bases and J 1 base, with 13 bases left between them. The CDR3 DNA follows: TGTGCCAGCAACGAGGGACACCAGAACACTGAAGCTTTCTTT. This sequence encodes CASNEGHQNTEAFF.

The chain links TRBV6-4 to TRBJ1-1; D not certain. Looked up from germline, CDR1 is MRHNA and CDR2 is SNTAGT. This CDR3 has 14 amino acids. The V end lost 0 bases, the J end lost 4 bases, and 9 bases lay between the germline ends. The CDR3, as DNA: TGTGCCAGCAGTGACTCGTCTTTAGGCACTGAAGCTTTCTTT. This sequence encodes CASSDSSLGTEAFF.

The rearrangement joins TRBV5-5 to TRBJ1-1; 8 nucleotides agree with TRBD1. The germline gives CDR1 SGHKS, CDR2 YYEKEE (reference sequence). This CDR3 comprises 15 residues. Unmatched junction bases numbered 8, after V lost 2 bases and J lost 5 bases. The CDR3: CASSFTGGAWTEAFF. CDR3 DNA: TGTGCCAGCAGCTTCACAGGGGGGGCGTGGACTGAAGCTTTCTTT.

This clone was detected only a few times. This chain links TRBV6-5 with TRBJ2-3; the D gene is possibly TRBD2 (5 bases). CDR3 length equals 12 residues. The V gene's germline CDR1 is MNHEY and CDR2 SVGAGI. Between the trimmed V and J ends, which lost 7 bases and 5 bases, there was a span of 10 bases. Here the CDR3 DNA reads TGTGCCAGCACCCTACTAGAAGATACGCAGTATTTT. It encodes CASTLLEDTQYF.

The genes are TRBV6-5 and TRBJ2-7; D ambiguous. Trimming removed 0 bases from V and 6 bases from J, with 9 bases in between. Germline CDR1 reads MNHEY; CDR2 reads SVGAGI. This CDR3 is built from 13 residues. CDR3 nucleotide sequence: TGTGCCAGCAGTTACTCGAAGTCCCCCGAGCAGTACTTC. Amino acid sequence: CASSYSKSPEQYF.

V and J are TRBV18 and TRBJ1-5; D ambiguous. Germline values: CDR1 KGHSH, CDR2 LQKENI. The ends were cut back, 4 bases at V and 9 bases at J, with 13 bases in the middle. The CDR3 is made up of 13 amino acids. The CDR3 DNA reads as TGTGCCAGCTCACTAACGGACGGTCGGCCCCAGCATTTT. It translates to CASSLTDGRPQHF.

This rearrangement joins TRBV7-9 to TRBJ1-1; D gene unclear. This CDR3 contains 15 residues. V was pared by 0 bases and J by 0 bases, with 8 bases between. The germline V gene encodes CDR1 SEHNR and CDR2 FQNEAQ (reference sequence). The DNA of the CDR3 is TGTGCCAGCAGCTTAGCCATTGCCATGAACACTGAAGCTTTCTTT. Translating gives CASSLAIAMNTEAFF.

The V and J genes are TRBV28 and TRBJ2-7; the D gene is possibly TRBD1 (5 bases). Trimming took 4 bases from V and 7 from J, leaving 14 bases between them. Germline-derived CDR1 and CDR2 are MDHEN and SYDVKM. The CDR3 length is 13 residues. For the CDR3, the DNA is TGTGCCAGCAGTTCGACAGCTCCGCGGGAGCAGTACTTC. Protein sequence: CASSSTAPREQYF.

This chain joins TRBV5-1 and TRBJ2-7, with 9 bases lining up with TRBD1. Trimming cost V 2 bases and J 2 bases; bases outside gene matches: 17. Germline V gene data show CDR1 as SGHRS and CDR2 as YFSETQ. The CDR3 length is 19 residues. The CDR3 coding sequence is TGCGCCAGCAGCTTCTTGGACAGGGGAGGGTCGCCTTCAACCTACGAGCAGTACTTC. Protein: CASSFLDRGGSPSTYEQYF. Full variable domain (missing parts from reference TRBV5-1 and TRBJ2-7): KAGVTQTPRYLIKTRGQQVTLSCSPISGHRSVSWYQQTPGQGLQFLFEYFSETQRNKGNFPGRFSGRQFSNSRSEMNVSTLELGDSALYLCASSFLDRGGSPSTYEQYFGPGTRLTVT.

The chain uses TRBV12-3 or TRBV12-4 and TRBJ1-1; no definite D call. The CDR3 has 12 amino acids. Trimming took 7 bases from V and 3 from J, leaving 9 bases between them. The CDR3 region has the DNA TGTGCCAGCACCCCCGATTACACTGAAGCTTTCTTT. Amino acid sequence: CASTPDYTEAFF.

This chain's CDR3 is CASSLGGRQPQHF. The CDR3 DNA reads TGTGCCAGCAGCTTAGGGGGGCGTCAGCCCCAGCATTTT. V gene TRBV11-2 combines with J gene TRBJ1-5; D possibly corresponds to TRBD1 (6 bases). The CDR3 sequence is 13 residues long. Germline V CDR1 and CDR2: SGHAT, FQNNGV. The V gene lost 1 base and the J gene lost 6 bases, with 7 bases spanning the gap.

This chain joins TRBV11-2 and TRBJ2-2; TRBD2 is a possible D gene (6 bases). The germline V gene has CDR1 SGHAT and CDR2 FQNNGV. This CDR3 region has 16 residues. The V end lost 5 bases, the J end lost 1 base, and 14 bases lay between the germline ends. In nucleotides, the CDR3 is TGTGCCAGCAGCACCCGCGGAGGGCTGAACACCGGGGAGCTGTTTTTT. Protein product: CASSTRGGLNTGELFF.

The gene calls are TRBV2 and TRBJ1-4; TRBD1 matches 7 bases. The CDR3 spans 15 residues. CDR1 and CDR2 from the germline V gene are SNHLY and FYNNEI. With 7 bases clipped from V and 7 bases from J, the junction kept 12 bases outside the gene matches. DNA for the CDR3: TGTGCCAGCAACCCAACGACAGGGCGGAGTGAAAAACTGTTTTTT. It codes for CASNPTTGRSEKLFF. Drawing the rest from reference TRBV2 and TRBJ1-4, the complete variable domain is EPEVTQTPSHQVTQMGQEVILRCVPISNHLYFYWYRQILGQKVEFLVSFYNNEISEKSEIFDDQFSVERPDGSNFTLKIRSTKLEDSAMYFCASNPTTGRSEKLFFGSGTQLSVL.

This clone was seen more than once but under ten times. This chain joins TRBV11-2 and TRBJ2-3; D unclear. V was cut by 5 bases and J by 5 bases, with 8 bases left in between. This CDR3 is 12 amino acids long. CDR1 is SGHAT and CDR2 is FQNNGV in the germline V gene. CDR3: CASSQEGDTQYF. The CDR3 bases are TGTGCCAGCAGCCAAGAAGGAGATACGCAGTATTTT.

The CDR3 sequence is CASSQSWDRTMNTEAFF. CDR3 bases: TGTGCCAGCAGCCAATCCTGGGACAGGACTATGAACACTGAAGCTTTCTTT. The rearrangement links TRBV3-1 (or the pseudogene TRBV3-2) to TRBJ1-1; 8 nucleotides match TRBD1. The V gene's germline CDR1 is LGHDT and CDR2 YNNKEL (reference sequence). The CDR3 totals 17 residues. J lost 0 bases, V lost 2 bases, and 8 bases had no gene match.

V and J are TRBV7-8 and TRBJ2-5; D is perhaps TRBD1 (6 bases). The length of the CDR3 is 16 residues. V was pared by 2 bases and J by 4 bases, with 17 bases between. Germline V CDR1 and CDR2: SGHVS, FQNEAQ. The CDR3 sequence is CASSLRDILLGETQYF. DNA of the CDR3: TGTGCCAGCAGCTTAAGGGACATCCTCCTTGGAGAGACCCAGTACTTC.

The chain carries TRBV27 and TRBJ2-7; TRBD1 matches 10 bases. The CDR3 has 15 amino acids. The germline gives CDR1 MNHEY, CDR2 SMNVEV (reference sequence). The V and J ends lost 5 bases and 5 bases, in that order; junction bases with no gene match: 9. This CDR3 is CASSPGQGPYDEQYF. The CDR3 DNA follows: TGTGCCAGCAGTCCGGGACAGGGGCCTTACGACGAGCAGTACTTC.

V gene TRBV19 combines with J gene TRBJ1-5; D is unresolved. The V end was cut by 7 bases, the J end by 6 bases, with 13 bases between. This CDR3 has 13 amino acids. Germline V gives CDR1 LNHDA, CDR2 SQIVND (reference sequence). This CDR3 is CASTAASSQPQHF. CDR3 DNA: TGTGCCAGTACTGCTGCTTCTAGTCAGCCCCAGCATTTT.

This clone was seen many times. The chain joins TRBV6-4 to TRBJ1-1; D is unclear. Trimming stripped 0 bases from V and 1 base from J, with 3 bases between. This CDR3 is built from 13 residues. In germline, CDR1 is MRHNA, CDR2 SNTAGT. In DNA, the CDR3 is TGTGCCAGCAGTGACTCGGAGAACACTGAAGCTTTCTTT. Translating gives CASSDSENTEAFF.

This chain links TRBV7-2 with TRBJ2-7, with D tentatively TRBD1 (5 bases). V was cut by 3 bases and J by 1 base, with 10 bases left in between. Looked up from germline, CDR1 is SGHTA and CDR2 is FQGNSA. This CDR3 comprises 14 residues. CDR3: CASSFSQGSYEQYF. CDR3 nucleotides: TGTGCCAGCAGCTTCTCGCAGGGATCCTACGAGCAGTACTTC.